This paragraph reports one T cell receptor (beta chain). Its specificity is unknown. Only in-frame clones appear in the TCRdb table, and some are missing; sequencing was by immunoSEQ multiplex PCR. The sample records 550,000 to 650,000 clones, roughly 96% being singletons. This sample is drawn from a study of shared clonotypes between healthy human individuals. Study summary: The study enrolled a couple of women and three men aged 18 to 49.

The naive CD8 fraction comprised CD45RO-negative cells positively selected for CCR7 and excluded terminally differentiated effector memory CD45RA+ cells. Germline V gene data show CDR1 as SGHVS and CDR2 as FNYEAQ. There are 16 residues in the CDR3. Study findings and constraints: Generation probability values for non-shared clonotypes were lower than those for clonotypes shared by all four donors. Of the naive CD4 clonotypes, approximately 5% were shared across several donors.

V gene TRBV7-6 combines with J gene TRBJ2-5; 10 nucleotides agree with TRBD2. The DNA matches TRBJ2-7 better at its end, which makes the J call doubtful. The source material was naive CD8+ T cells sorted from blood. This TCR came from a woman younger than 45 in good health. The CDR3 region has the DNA TGTGCCAGCAGCTTAGGCCTAGCGGGAGCGACCTACGAGCAGTACTTC. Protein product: CASSLGLAGATYEQYF.